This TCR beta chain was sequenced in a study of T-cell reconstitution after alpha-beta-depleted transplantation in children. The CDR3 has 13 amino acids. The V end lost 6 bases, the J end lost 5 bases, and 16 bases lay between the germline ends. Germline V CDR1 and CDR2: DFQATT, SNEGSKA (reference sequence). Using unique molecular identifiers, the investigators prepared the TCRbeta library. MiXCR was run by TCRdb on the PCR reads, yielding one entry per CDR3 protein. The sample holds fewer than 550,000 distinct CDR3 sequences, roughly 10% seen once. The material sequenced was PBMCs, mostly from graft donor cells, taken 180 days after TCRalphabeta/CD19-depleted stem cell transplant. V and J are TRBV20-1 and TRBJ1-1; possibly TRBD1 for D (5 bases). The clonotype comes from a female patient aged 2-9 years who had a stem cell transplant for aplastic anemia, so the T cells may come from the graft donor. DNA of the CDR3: TGCAGTGCCCCCCGCCAGGGAGGGACTGAAGCTTTCTTT. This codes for CSAPRQGGTEAFF.